The rows below give T cell receptor beta chains drawn from one sample of a study of response to subunit inactivated influenza vaccine. TCRdb re-called the RT-PCR reads through MiXCR, storing one row per CDR3 protein. The sample consists of roughly 570,000 distinct CDR3 sequences, 14% of them appearing once. Sequencing used PBMCs from blood, obtained about 11 days after vaccination. The receptors here all came from a man aged 50 to 60 who received an inactivated influenza vaccine. The CDR3 runs from the conserved cysteine through the conserved F or W. Fields, in order: clone size, V gene, D gene, J gene, CDR3 DNA, CDR3 protein. D genes are given only for firm matches. Not every row has a clone size; where given, it reads once, few, many or a size class.

>-|TRBV3-1|TRBD1|TRBJ2-7
TGTGCCAGCAGCCAAATACAGGGGGGAGCCTACGAGCAGTACTTC
CASSQIQGGAYEQYF
>-|TRBV5-1|TRBD2|TRBJ2-5
TGCGCCAGCAGCCCGACTGATAGCGGGGAGACCCAGTACTTC
CASSPTDSGETQYF
>few|TRBV14|-|TRBJ1-6
TGTGCCAGCAGCCAAGATCCGGCAGGCCTAAGATCCTATAATTCACCCCTCCACTTT
CASSQDPAGLRSYNSPLHF
>-|TRBV20-1|TRBD2|TRBJ2-1
TGCAGTGCCGGGGATAGCGGGAGCTCCTACAATGAGCAGTTCTTC
CSAGDSGSSYNEQFF
>few|TRBV11-2|-|TRBJ1-4
TGTGCCAGCAGCTTGTCTTATGGAAGAGAAAAACTGTTTTTT
CASSLSYGREKLFF
>-|TRBV14|TRBD1|TRBJ2-5
TGTGCCAGCAGCTTACAGGGGGCGCTGACCCAGTACTTC
CASSLQGALTQYF
>many|TRBV4-2|-|TRBJ2-2
TGTGCCAGCAGCCAAGCATTAGTAGCAGGGAGGATAAATGCCGGGGAGCTGTTTTTT
CASSQALVAGRINAGELFF
>-|TRBV20-1|-|TRBJ2-2
TGCAGTGCTAGAGTAGGGGCGAACACCGGGGAGCTGTTTTTT
CSARVGANTGELFF
>-|TRBV19|-|TRBJ2-3
TGTGCCAGTAGTCCGTTTGCCGGGGACAATCCCACAGATACGCAGTATTTT
CASSPFAGDNPTDTQYF
>few|TRBV5-6|-|TRBJ2-5
TGTGCCAGCAGCATCGGAATGGGCGAGACCCAGTACTTC
CASSIGMGETQYF
>many|TRBV10-3|TRBD1|TRBJ2-7
TGTGCCAGCCGGACAGGAAGCTACGAGCAGTACTTC
CASRTGSYEQYF
>-|TRBV6-2/TRBV6-3|TRBD1|TRBJ2-7
TGTGCCAGCTGTGGGGACAGGGGCTACGAGCAGTACTTC
CASCGDRGYEQYF
>once|TRBV7-8|-|TRBJ2-2
TGTGCCAGCAGCTTAGCGTTCTTGTCGGGGACTGCAAACACCGGGGAGCTGTTTTTT
CASSLAFLSGTANTGELFF
>few|TRBV10-3|-|TRBJ2-7
TGTGCCATCAGTGTCCGGCAGTCCTACGAGCAGTACTTC
CAISVRQSYEQYF
>few|TRBV5-1|-|TRBJ1-1
TGCGCCAGCGAATCGGGGACGAACACTGAAGCTTTCTTT
CASESGTNTEAFF
>-|TRBV7-6|-|TRBJ2-1
TGTGCCAGCAGCTTAGGGGTAGGGGGGGCTGAGCAGTTCTTC
CASSLGVGGAEQFF
>few|TRBV7-7|-|TRBJ2-2
TGTGCCAGCAGCACCGGACAGCGTACCGGGGAGCTGTTTTTT
CASSTGQRTGELFF
>few|TRBV5-1|-|TRBJ1-2
TGCGCCAGCAGCTTGTTCCCACCCCGGGGCCCCAGTAGCTATGGCTACACCTTC
CASSLFPPRGPSSYGYTF
>-|TRBV7-9|TRBD1|TRBJ2-3
TGTGCCAGCAGCTCCACCGGGACAGACCCCACAGATACGCAGTATTTT
CASSSTGTDPTDTQYF
>few|TRBV20-1|TRBD1|TRBJ1-6
TGCAGTGCTAGTAGAGGGACAGGGTATTCACCCCTCCACTTT
CSASRGTGYSPLHF
>many|TRBV5-6|-|TRBJ1-2
TGTGCCAGCACCTGGTTGAACTATGGCTACACCTTC
CASTWLNYGYTF
>-|TRBV7-2|-|TRBJ1-3
TGTGCCAGCAGCTTAGACAGGGCCTCTGGAAACACCATATATTTT
CASSLDRASGNTIYF
>-|TRBV28|-|TRBJ2-7
TGTGCCAGCAGTTTATTTGGGTTGGAGCAGTACTTC
CASSLFGLEQYF
>few|TRBV25-1|TRBD1|TRBJ2-7
TGTGCCAGCAGTGCCTTTACCGGGACAGTCAGCGACGAGCAGTACTTC
CASSAFTGTVSDEQYF
>-|TRBV5-1|TRBD2|TRBJ2-4
TGCGCCAGCAGCTTCACTAGCGGGAGATCAGGCAAAAACATTCAGTACTTC
CASSFTSGRSGKNIQYF
>-|TRBV20-1|TRBD1|TRBJ1-1
TGCAGTGCTAGAGATCGACAGGGGTACACTGAAGCTTTCTTT
CSARDRQGYTEAFF
>few|TRBV5-5|-|TRBJ1-1
TGTGCCAGCAGTTTTTGGGGGGGGATGAACACTGAAGCTTTCTTT
CASSFWGGMNTEAFF
>many|TRBV3-1|-|TRBJ2-3
TGTGCCAGCAGCCAAGTTGCCACAGATACGCAGTATTTT
CASSQVATDTQYF
>few|TRBV3-1|-|TRBJ1-1
TGTGCCAGCAGCAGACGAGGCGACGGGACTGAAGCTTTCTTT
CASSRRGDGTEAFF
>few|TRBV11-1|-|TRBJ2-1
TGTGCCAGCAGCATGCCCAACCTCGACGCTCCCGGGTACAGGGAGCAGTTCTTC
CASSMPNLDAPGYREQFF
>few|TRBV27|-|TRBJ2-5
TGTGCCAGCAGCCGACGAAGACAGCAAGAGACCCAGTACTTC
CASSRRRQQETQYF